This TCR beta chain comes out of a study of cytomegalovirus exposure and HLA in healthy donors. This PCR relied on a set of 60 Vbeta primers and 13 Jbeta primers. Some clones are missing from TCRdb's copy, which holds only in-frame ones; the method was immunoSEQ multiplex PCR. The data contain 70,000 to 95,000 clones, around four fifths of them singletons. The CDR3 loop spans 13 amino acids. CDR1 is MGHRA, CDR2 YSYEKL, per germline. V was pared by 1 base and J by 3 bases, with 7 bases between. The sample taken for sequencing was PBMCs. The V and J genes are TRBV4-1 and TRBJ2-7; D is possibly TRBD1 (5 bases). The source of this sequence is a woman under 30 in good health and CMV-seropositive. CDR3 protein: CASSQVGLYEQYF. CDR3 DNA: TGCGCCAGCAGCCAAGTGGGGCTCTACGAGCAGTACTTC.